The 11 T cell receptor beta chains listed next were all sequenced from one sample in a study of cytomegalovirus exposure and HLA in healthy donors. The study ran its PCR with 60 Vbeta and 13 Jbeta primers. Using immunoSEQ multiplex PCR, the repertoire was profiled, and TCRdb retains in-frame clones only, with some absent. This sample has around 180,000 clones, with 70% to 90% found just once. The sequencing sample was made of PBMCs. Receptors were obtained from a woman aged 18-29 years in good health and CMV-seronegative.

The V call is TRBV7-9, the J call TRBJ2-2, with a tentative D call TRBD1 (5 bases). The ends were cut back, 5 bases at V and 1 base at J, with 14 bases in the middle. This CDR3 comprises 16 residues. Germline loops: CDR1 SEHNR, CDR2 FQNEAQ (reference sequence). CDR3 nucleotide sequence: TGTGCCAGCAGCCCAAGAACAGGTTTGAACACCGGGGAGCTGTTTTTT. Amino acid sequence: CASSPRTGLNTGELFF. Full variable domain (rest looked up from reference TRBV7-9 and TRBJ2-2): DTGVSQNPRHKITKRGQNVTFRCDPISEHNRLYWYRQTLGQGPEFLTYFQNEAQLEKSRLLSDRFSAERPKGSFSTLEIQRTEQGDSAMYLCASSPRTGLNTGELFFGEGSRLTVL.

The V gene is TRBV5-1, the J gene TRBJ1-1; D may be TRBD1 (6 bases). V was trimmed by 1 base and J by 5 bases, leaving 9 bases between them. CDR1 and CDR2 from the germline V gene are SGHRS and YFSETQ. The CDR3 runs 13 residues. Here the CDR3 DNA reads TGCGCCAGCAGCTTGTTACAGGGAACTGAAGCTTTCTTT. It specifies CASSLLQGTEAFF.

The chain joins TRBV5-4 to TRBJ1-6; a weak D match, TRBD1 (5 bases). CDR1 and CDR2 from the germline V gene are SGHNT and YYREEE (reference sequence). The V end was cut by 4 bases, the J end by 2 bases, with 13 bases between. This CDR3 has 16 residues. CDR3 loop: CASSRPGGAYNSPLHF. For the CDR3, the DNA is TGTGCCAGCAGCCGGCCCGGGGGGGCCTATAATTCACCCCTCCACTTT.

The V gene is TRBV7-8, the J gene TRBJ2-7, with 10 nucleotides matching TRBD2. The CDR3 runs to 18 residues. Germline V gene data show CDR1 as SGHVS and CDR2 as FQNEAQ. V trimming: 2 bases; J trimming: 2 bases; junction bases outside the gene matches: 12. CDR3 residues: CASSLIQSSGGYTYEQYF. The CDR3 DNA reads as TGTGCCAGCAGCTTAATCCAATCTAGCGGGGGCTACACCTACGAGCAGTACTTC.

This clone turned up a few times. The chain recombines TRBV2 with TRBJ2-2; D not resolved. The germline gives CDR1 SNHLY, CDR2 FYNNEI. Trimming shortened V by 5 bases and J by 8 bases, and 15 bases separated the two germline ends. The CDR3 totals 14 residues. CDR3 DNA: TGTGCCAGCAGTCCAACTGACATCGCAGGGGAGCTGTTTTTT. The encoded protein is CASSPTDIAGELFF. Together with reference TRBV2 and TRBJ2-2, the CDR3 gives the full variable domain: EPEVTQTPSHQVTQMGQEVILRCVPISNHLYFYWYRQILGQKVEFLVSFYNNEISEKSEIFDDQFSVERPDGSNFTLKIRSTKLEDSAMYFCASSPTDIAGELFFGEGSRLTVL.

The chain is built from TRBV6-5 and TRBJ2-7; possibly TRBD1 for D (5 bases). Germline lookup yields CDR1 MNHEY and CDR2 SVGAGI. This CDR3 contains 16 residues. The V gene lost 2 bases and the J gene lost 3 bases, with 17 bases spanning the gap. CDR3 in DNA: TGTGCCAGCAGTTACCCGCCAGGACAACGATTCTACGAGCAGTACTTC. This encodes CASSYPPGQRFYEQYF.

This rearrangement joins TRBV2 to TRBJ2-7, with TRBD1 as a possible D gene (6 bases). V lost 8 bases and J lost 2, with 13 bases in between. The length of the CDR3 is 13 residues. Germline V gene sequence: CDR1 SNHLY, CDR2 FYNNEI. DNA for the CDR3: TGTGCCAGCGTGGGGGCAGAAACCTACGAGCAGTACTTC. It specifies CASVGAETYEQYF. Complete variable domain (other parts from reference TRBV2 and TRBJ2-7): EPEVTQTPSHQVTQMGQEVILRCVPISNHLYFYWYRQILGQKVEFLVSFYNNEISEKSEIFDDQFSVERPDGSNFTLKIRSTKLEDSAMYFCASVGAETYEQYFGPGTRLTVT.

This chain uses TRBV15 with TRBJ1-6; the D is unclear. Trimming shortened V by 1 base and J by 7 bases, and 11 bases separated the two germline ends. The germline V gene has CDR1 LNHNV and CDR2 YYDKDF (reference sequence). The CDR3 has 15 residues. This CDR3 is CATSRAKLGNSPLHF. CDR3 bases: TGTGCCACCAGCAGAGCTAAACTCGGGAATTCACCCCTCCACTTT.

This chain uses TRBV28 with TRBJ1-5; a weak D match, TRBD1 (5 bases). Trimming cost V 0 bases and J 7 bases, with 13 bases left between them. Germline lookup yields CDR1 MDHEN and CDR2 SYDVKM. The CDR3 consists of 15 residues. The chain's CDR3 is CASSLWGLLGQPQHF. CDR3 in DNA: TGTGCCAGCAGTTTATGGGGGCTATTAGGACAGCCCCAGCATTTT.

The rearrangement joins TRBV4-2 to TRBJ1-2; 8 bases are a match to TRBD1. CDR1 and CDR2 (germline): LGHNA, YNFKEQ. V lost 4 bases to trimming and J lost 2 bases; unmatched junction nucleotides: 6. The CDR3 spans 15 residues. The CDR3 reads CASSPTGGLNYGYTF. The DNA of the CDR3 is TGTGCCAGCAGCCCCACAGGGGGTCTAAACTATGGCTACACCTTC.

The genes are TRBV5-1 and TRBJ2-7; D perhaps matches TRBD2 (5 bases). The germline V and J ends were trimmed by 0 bases and 3 bases, with 13 bases remaining between them. The CDR3 runs 15 residues. Germline V gene sequence: CDR1 SGHRS, CDR2 YFSETQ. In nucleotides, the CDR3 is TGCGCCAGCAGCTTGGTACCTCTTCGGGGCTACGAGCAGTACTTC. It specifies CASSLVPLRGYEQYF.